The 27 T cell receptor beta chains below were found in one sample sequenced in a study of metastatic and nonmetastatic thyroid tumors. Via MiXCR, TCRdb re-called the PCR reads. This sample has tens of thousands of clones, with approximately 13% found just once. There were no patients who had received any treatment before thyroid surgery. Specimen: blood. Receptor source: a female donor with papillary thyroid cancer or a benign thyroid nodule (not recorded which). Some clones in this sample may be carry-over from other donors' samples.

This clone was detected ten times or more. Other DNA sequences of this sample code for an identical CDR3. The chain uses TRBV5-4 and TRBJ2-7; D gene ambiguous. Germline V gene sequence: CDR1 SGHNT, CDR2 YYREEE (reference sequence). The V gene lost 1 base and the J gene lost 7 bases, with 9 bases spanning the gap. The CDR3 is 12 amino acids. CDR3 protein: CASSLNYGEQYF. In nucleotides, the CDR3 is TGTGCCAGCAGCTTGAATTACGGGGAGCAGTACTTC.

This clone was found many times. The chain's CDR3 is CATSRRQGARTDTQYF. CDR3 DNA: TGTGCCACCAGCAGGCGACAGGGGGCCAGGACAGATACGCAGTATTTT. The rearrangement uses TRBV15 and TRBJ2-3; 10 bases are a match to TRBD1. Germline loops: CDR1 LNHNV, CDR2 YYDKDF (reference sequence). This CDR3 has 16 residues. The V and J ends lost 3 bases and 3 bases, in that order; junction bases with no gene match: 6.

This clone showed up many times. The chain carries TRBV27 and TRBJ2-2; D remains unclear. Germline V gives CDR1 MNHEY, CDR2 SMNVEV (reference sequence). Trimming shortened V by 3 bases and J by 5 bases, and 7 bases separated the two germline ends. The CDR3 totals 13 residues. CDR3 residues: CASSFSGTGELFF. The CDR3 DNA follows: TGTGCCAGCAGTTTTAGTGGGACCGGGGAGCTGTTTTTT.

This clone was seen repeatedly, ten times or more. The same CDR3 can be traced to other DNA sequences in this sample. CDR3 nucleotide sequence: TGTGCCAGCAGCACGGAGCGGCAAGGAGACAATGAGCAGTTCTTC. It translates to CASSTERQGDNEQFF. The chain couples TRBV28 to TRBJ2-1; tentative D call: TRBD2 (5 bases). CDR1 and CDR2 from the germline V gene are MDHEN and SYDVKM. Trimming took 6 bases from V and 5 from J, leaving 17 bases between them. This CDR3 is built from 15 residues.

This clone was recorded at least ten times. The chain employs TRBV5-1 and TRBJ2-3, with D uncertain. CDR3 size: 14 residues. V was pared by 5 bases and J by 6 bases, with 16 bases between. Per germline, CDR1 SGHRS and CDR2 YFSETQ. As DNA, the CDR3 is TGCGCCAGCAGAACGGCGGACGAGGTTGATACGCAGTATTTT. Amino acid sequence: CASRTADEVDTQYF.

V usage is TRBV7-9 and J usage is TRBJ2-7, with TRBD2 matching over 11 bases. Trimming removed 5 bases from V and 9 bases from J; junction bases left unmatched: 12. The CDR3 length is 15 residues. CDR1 SEHNR and CDR2 FQNEAQ come from the germline V gene (reference sequence). This CDR3 is CASSRLAGTYSVQYF. Here the CDR3 DNA reads TGTGCCAGCAGCCGACTAGCGGGAACATACTCGGTGCAGTACTTC.

This clone was detected many times. The chain has TRBV27 and TRBJ2-1; the D gene is possibly TRBD2 (6 bases). Germline lookup yields CDR1 MNHEY and CDR2 SMNVEV (reference sequence). V was cut by 5 bases and J by 6 bases, with 17 bases left in between. The CDR3 is made up of 15 amino acids. Written as DNA, the CDR3 is TGTGCCAGCAGTGCGCCTAGCGAGAAGAGCAATGAGCAGTTCTTC. Translated, it gives CASSAPSEKSNEQFF.

This clone was observed at least ten times. The rearrangement uses TRBV19 and TRBJ2-6, with D perhaps given as TRBD1 or TRBD2 (5 bases each). The CDR3 totals 17 residues. Germline V gene lookup returns CDR1 LNHDA and CDR2 SQIVND (reference sequence). V lost 9 bases and J 0 bases, leaving 18 bases between the germline ends. CDR3 amino acids: CASLGPSDSSGANVLTF. The CDR3 nucleotides read TGTGCCAGCCTGGGACCCTCCGACTCCTCTGGGGCCAACGTCCTGACTTTC.

The sample holds many counts of this clone. This sequence joins TRBV20-1 and TRBJ1-3; tentative D call: TRBD1 (5 bases). From germline, CDR1 is DFQATT and CDR2 SNEGSKA (reference sequence). V lost 0 bases to trimming and J lost 0 bases, with 15 bases between them. The CDR3 is 17 amino acids. CDR3 in amino acids: CSARDSGTGLSGNTIYF. CDR3 nucleotide sequence: TGCAGTGCTAGAGATAGTGGGACGGGGCTCTCTGGAAACACCATATATTTT.

In its sample, this clone was seen many times. J is TRBJ2-1 and V is TRBV11-3; TRBD2 aligns across 10 bases. Germline lookup yields CDR1 SGHNT and CDR2 YENEEA. The CDR3 covers 14 residues. Trimming at V came to 5 bases and at J to 6 bases, leaving 4 bases not matched to a gene. CDR3 coding DNA: TGTGCCAGCAGCGAGCGGGAGGGCAGCAATGAGCAGTTCTTC. Its translation is CASSEREGSNEQFF.

This clone was observed at least ten times. V is TRBV19 and J is TRBJ1-6, with a weak D call TRBD1 (5 bases). The CDR3 loop spans 15 amino acids. V lost 1 base and J 9 bases, leaving 13 bases between the germline ends. CDR1 and CDR2 from the germline V gene are LNHDA and SQIVND (reference sequence). Here the CDR3 reads CASSIAGGLPSPLHF. CDR3 nucleotides: TGTGCCAGTAGTATAGCGGGGGGGTTGCCTTCACCCCTCCACTTT. Full variable domain (outside the CDR3, taken from reference TRBV19 and TRBJ1-6): DGGITQSPKYLFRKEGQNVTLSCEQNLNHDAMYWYRQDPGQGLRLIYYSQIVNDFQKGDIAEGYSVSREKKESFPLTVTSAQKNPTAFYLCASSIAGGLPSPLHFGNGTRLTVT.

This clone was counted ten times or more. CDR3 amino acids: CASSFLGGALADTQYF. Here the CDR3 DNA reads TGTGCCAGCAGTTTTTTGGGGGGCGCTTTAGCAGATACGCAGTATTTT. The chain recombines TRBV28 with TRBJ2-3; possibly TRBD1 or TRBD2 for D (6 bases each). There are 16 residues in the CDR3. Germline values: CDR1 MDHEN, CDR2 SYDVKM. V was trimmed by 3 bases and J by 4 bases, leaving 17 bases between them.

This clone was counted many times. J is TRBJ2-1 and V is TRBV28; no clear D gene. V shed 2 bases and J shed 0 bases, with 8 bases lying between them. CDR3 length equals 15 residues. Germline CDR1 is MDHEN and CDR2 is SYDVKM. The DNA for the CDR3 is TGTGCCAGCAGTTTAGGGGTGCCCTCCTACAATGAGCAGTTCTTC. Translated, it gives CASSLGVPSYNEQFF.

J is TRBJ2-5 and V is TRBV11-2; D uncertain. CDR3 length equals 15 residues. Germline loops: CDR1 SGHAT, CDR2 FQNNGV. The V and J ends lost 7 bases and 5 bases respectively, with 20 bases between them. The chain's CDR3 is CASTLGSYRLETQYF. In DNA form, the CDR3 reads TGTGCCAGCACTCTCGGGTCTTACCGACTTGAGACCCAGTACTTC.

This clone occurred many times. This chain's CDR3 is CASSVEPPMGQYGYTF. CDR3 bases: TGTGCCAGTAGTGTCGAACCCCCTATGGGACAATACGGCTACACCTTC. V is TRBV19 and J is TRBJ1-2; perhaps TRBD1 as D (6 bases). This CDR3 has 16 residues. Trimming took off 5 bases at V and 8 bases at J, with 24 bases between the two ends. Per germline, CDR1 LNHDA and CDR2 SQIVND (reference sequence).

This clone was counted ten times or more. A clone one base away is much larger, so this may be a read error. Additional DNA sequences in this sample encode the identical CDR3. V is TRBV6-1 and J is TRBJ1-2; D remains unclear. The CDR3 is made up of 11 amino acids. The germline CDR1 and CDR2 sequences are MNHNS and SASEGT. V lost 6 bases, J lost 7 bases, and 9 bases lay in between. The CDR3 DNA reads TGTGCCAGCAGATCAGGTCTTGGCTACACCTTC. Its translation: CASRSGLGYTF.

This chain connects TRBV6-1 to TRBJ1-1; TRBD1 is a possible D gene (5 bases). Germline CDR1 MNHNS, CDR2 SASEGT. V lost 6 bases and J lost 1, with 15 bases in between. CDR3 size: 15 residues. The CDR3 region has the DNA TGTGCCAGCAGACGATCGGGACCGGCGAACACTGAAGCTTTCTTT. Amino acids: CASRRSGPANTEAFF.

This clone was counted many times. The V gene is TRBV3-1, the J gene TRBJ2-7; possible D gene TRBD2, 6 bases. Deletions cut 1 base from V and 3 bases from J, with 19 bases between. Germline-derived CDR1 and CDR2 are LGHDT and YNNKEL (reference sequence). This CDR3 spans 17 amino acids. The DNA of the CDR3 is TGTGCCAGCAGCCAAGGGGATGGGTCGGGACTCGACTACGAGCAGTACTTC. Residues: CASSQGDGSGLDYEQYF.

This clone was seen many times. This chain uses TRBV10-1 with TRBJ2-3, with D unclear. V shed 0 bases and J shed 1 base, with 14 bases lying between them. The CDR3 totals 17 residues. The germline CDR1 and CDR2 sequences are WNHNN and SYGVQD (reference sequence). The CDR3 region has the DNA TGCGCCAGCAGTGAGTCCAGACACATCGGGCGCACAGATACGCAGTATTTT. Residues: CASSESRHIGRTDTQYF.

Regarding this clone: Other DNA sequences in the sample encode the same CDR3. The chain carries TRBV6-1 and TRBJ1-5; D remains ambiguous. Germline V gene lookup returns CDR1 MNHNS and CDR2 SASEGT. V lost 5 bases and J lost 4, with 21 bases in between. This CDR3 is 17 amino acids long. CDR3 bases: TGTGCCAGCAGTCATCCCGGTGGTGCCTCAAGTAATCAGCCCCAGCATTTT. Amino acid sequence: CASSHPGGASSNQPQHF.

Ten or more counts support this clone. The chain uses TRBV5-1 and TRBJ2-1; TRBD2 agrees at 11 bases. This CDR3 has 21 residues. V trimming: 3 bases; J trimming: 0 bases; junction bases outside the gene matches: 17. The germline gives CDR1 SGHRS, CDR2 YFSETQ. In DNA, the CDR3 is TGCGCCAGCAGCTCCCCACAACAAACTAGCGGGAGCGACAGCTCCTACAATGAGCAGTTCTTC. Amino acids: CASSSPQQTSGSDSSYNEQFF.

Many counts were recorded for this clone. A read error may be the cause here, since a much bigger clone is one base away. The chain links TRBV4-2 to TRBJ2-2; D may be TRBD2 (5 bases). The CDR3 is 15 amino acids. Germline CDR1 and CDR2: LGHNA and YNFKEQ. CDR3 sequence reads: CASNQSGPGTGELFF. CDR3 coding DNA: TGTGCCAGCAACCAAAGCGGACCCGGGACCGGGGAGCTGTTTTTT.

This clone was counted at least ten times. The V gene is TRBV11-3, the J gene TRBJ2-1; D possibly uses TRBD1 or TRBD2 (5 bases each). The germline CDR1 and CDR2 sequences are SGHNT and YENEEA. CDR3 length equals 13 residues. Trimming removed 6 bases from V and 7 bases from J, with 13 bases in between. The CDR3 loop is CASSIRGVNEQFF. In nucleotides, the CDR3 is TGTGCCAGCAGTATCCGAGGGGTAAATGAGCAGTTCTTC.

The rearrangement links TRBV20-1 to TRBJ2-2, with D perhaps being TRBD1 or TRBD2 (5 bases each). This CDR3 is built from 12 residues. Germline V gene lookup returns CDR1 DFQATT and CDR2 SNEGSKA (reference sequence). CDR3 nucleotides: TGCTGTTCTAGGGACCGCACCGGGGAGCTGTTTTTT. This encodes CCSRDRTGELFF.

V usage is TRBV7-3 and J usage is TRBJ2-2; either TRBD1 or TRBD2 may fit D (6 bases each). Per the germline V gene, CDR1 is SGHTA and CDR2 is FQGTGA. Deletions cut 1 base from V and 9 bases from J, with 18 bases between. This CDR3 is built from 16 residues. The CDR3 reads CASSLSWAGGDWELFF. In DNA, the CDR3 is TGTGCCAGCAGCTTAAGTTGGGCCGGGGGCGACTGGGAGCTGTTTTTT.

By its share, this clone is medium-sized (0.01 to 0.1%). V gene TRBV6-1 combines with J gene TRBJ2-7; 8 positions agree with TRBD1. This CDR3 contains 15 residues. V gave up 4 bases and J gave up 4 bases; unmatched junction bases: 9. CDR1 MNHNS and CDR2 SASEGT come from the germline V gene. The CDR3, as DNA: TGTGCCAGCAGTGGTAGTCGGACAGGGAAGTACGAGCAGTACTTC. As protein: CASSGSRTGKYEQYF.

This clone was seen many times. The chain is built from TRBV2 and TRBJ2-5; D is uncertain. Germline V gene data show CDR1 as SNHLY and CDR2 as FYNNEI. CDR3 length: 16 amino acids. With 0 bases removed from V and 4 bases from J, the gap between germline ends came to 15 bases. CDR3 DNA: TGTGCCAGCAGTGAAGCGCCCGGCGCCTTAATAGAGACCCAGTACTTC. Protein: CASSEAPGALIETQYF. The whole variable domain, filled in from reference TRBV2 and TRBJ2-5, reads EPEVTQTPSHQVTQMGQEVILRCVPISNHLYFYWYRQILGQKVEFLVSFYNNEISEKSEIFDDQFSVERPDGSNFTLKIRSTKLEDSAMYFCASSEAPGALIETQYFGPGTRLLVL.